This TCR beta chain was sequenced for a study of human T cells and chemical hapten exposure. Study overall: Patients having alopecia areata, totalis or universalis were mostly female.

The CDR3 length is 15 residues. The germline V gene has CDR1 KGHSH and CDR2 LQKENI. Trimming removed 0 bases at V and 5 bases at J, with 13 bases between. Each CDR3 protein gets one entry after TCRdb re-called the RACE reads with MiXCR. The table has approximately 400,000 distinct CDR3 sequences, 4.5% to 5.5% seen once. Time point reported: pre-sensitization, week 0. Noted treatment: therapeutic diphenylcyclopropenone sensitization with weekly scalp DPC. In this sample, this clonotype turned up many times. The specimen comprised whole blood, sampled in connection with sensitization to the hapten diphenylcyclopropenone (DPC). The chain uses TRBV18 and TRBJ1-1; TRBD1 might be the D (6 bases). This sequence originates from a woman aged 50 to 60 with alopecia areata. Some clones in this sample may be carry-over from other donors' samples. The CDR3 region is CASSPPLGGTTEAFF. CDR3 nucleotides: TGTGCCAGCTCACCACCCCTAGGGGGAACAACTGAAGCTTTCTTT.